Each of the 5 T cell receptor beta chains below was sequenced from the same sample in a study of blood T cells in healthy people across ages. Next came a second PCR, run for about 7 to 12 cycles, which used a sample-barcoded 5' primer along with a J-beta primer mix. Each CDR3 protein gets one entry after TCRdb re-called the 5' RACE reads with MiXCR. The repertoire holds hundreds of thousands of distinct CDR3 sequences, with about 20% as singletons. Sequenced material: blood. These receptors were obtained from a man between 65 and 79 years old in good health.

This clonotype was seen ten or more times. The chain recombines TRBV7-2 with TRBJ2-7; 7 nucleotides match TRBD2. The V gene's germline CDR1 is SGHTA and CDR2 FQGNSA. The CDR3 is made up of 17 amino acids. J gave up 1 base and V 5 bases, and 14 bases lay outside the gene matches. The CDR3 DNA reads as TGTGCCAGCAGCCCACGGGGGGTGGCTAGCGTATCCTACGAGCAGTACTTC. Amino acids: CASSPRGVASVSYEQYF.

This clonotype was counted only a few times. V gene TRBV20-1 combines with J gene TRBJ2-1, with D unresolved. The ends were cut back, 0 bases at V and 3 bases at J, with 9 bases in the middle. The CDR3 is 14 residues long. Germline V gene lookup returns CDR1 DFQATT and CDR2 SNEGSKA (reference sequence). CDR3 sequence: CSARDWADYNEQFF. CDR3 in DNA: TGCAGTGCTAGAGATTGGGCGGACTACAATGAGCAGTTCTTC.

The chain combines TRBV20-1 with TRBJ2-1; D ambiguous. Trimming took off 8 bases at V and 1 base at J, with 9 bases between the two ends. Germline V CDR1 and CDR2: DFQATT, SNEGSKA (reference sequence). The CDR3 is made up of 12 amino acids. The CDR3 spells CSPKQSYNEQFF. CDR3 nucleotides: TGCAGTCCCAAGCAATCCTACAATGAGCAGTTCTTC.

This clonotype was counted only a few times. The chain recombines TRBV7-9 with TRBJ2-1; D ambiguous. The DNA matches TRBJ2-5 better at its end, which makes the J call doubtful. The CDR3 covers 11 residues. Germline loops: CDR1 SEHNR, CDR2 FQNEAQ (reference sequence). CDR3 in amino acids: CASSTMETQYF. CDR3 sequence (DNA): TGTGCCAGCAGCACCATGGAGACCCAGTACTTC.

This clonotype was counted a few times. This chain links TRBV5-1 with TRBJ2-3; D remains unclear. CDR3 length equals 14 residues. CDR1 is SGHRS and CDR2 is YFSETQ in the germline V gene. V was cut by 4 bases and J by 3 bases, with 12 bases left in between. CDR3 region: CASSLPSWTDTQYF. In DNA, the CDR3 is TGCGCCAGCAGCCTCCCCAGCTGGACAGATACGCAGTATTTT.